This note documents a single T cell receptor (beta chain) sequence. Its antigen is not yet known. The record has no base qualities; no much larger clone is one base away. The data are from a study of cytomegalovirus exposure and HLA in healthy donors (dated by TCRdb to about 2017). Background on the whole study: An earlier analysis of roughly 500 of the donors reported approximately 290 Gb of sequence data and roughly 110 million unique TCR beta sequences from approximately 180 million T cells. Roughly 300 gigabases of sequencing data and 80 million or so unique TCR sequences were included in an early release covering about 620 HLA-typed donors. Of the roughly 400 genotyped donors, less than 85% were placed in the genetic ancestry cluster associated with self-reported Caucasian donors. The study aimed to test whether signatures of past pathogen exposure could be identified by cataloging public T cell receptors. The T cell repertoires of around 730 subjects were profiled by immunosequencing and related to cytomegalovirus serostatus. Besides the first cohort of about 730 subjects, a separate validation cohort made up of roughly 120 different subjects was used. High-throughput TCR immunosequencing, statistical association of individual TCRs with disease status, and machine learning were combined to predict cytomegalovirus infection status. A later analysis re-examined previously published TCR beta repertoires from more than 600 donors and added high-resolution HLA genotyping to investigate patterns of TCR occurrence. In the later analysis, no new phenotypic data were used to find candidate immune exposures; instead, reliance was placed on TCR beta sequences and their occurrence across donors. To decide whether each TCR beta V gene segment behaved as functional or pseudogenic, an earlier analysis of some 580 of the donors relied on high-throughput TCR beta sequencing. Donor age, sex, ethnicity and CMV serostatus were compiled alongside the repertoire data. In a later genetic analysis, genome-wide SNP genotypes for about 65% of the 666 donors were used, and that subset was treated as a discovery cohort. Every repertoire in the discovery cohort had been generated on one and the same sequencing platform. HLA typing covered class I and class II loci at four-digit resolution. The number of typed donors differed by locus: 629-630 for A, B, C, DRB1 and DQB1; approximately 520 for DQA1; around 580 for DPA1; and some 470 for DPB1. Five DR-DQ haplotypes were handled as single units for association and clustering because linkage in the cohort was strong. Across around 400 genotyped donors of the cohort, an average of roughly 200,000 unique TCR beta nucleotide sequences per donor were sequenced, and 15% to 20% of those sequences were non-productive. Summary of the overall study and its limitations: Cytomegalovirus status was reported to be diagnosed by the classifier with high specificity and sensitivity in both the original and validation cohorts. According to a later analysis, parvovirus B19, influenza, CMV and Epstein-Barr virus appeared linked to several top co-occurrence clusters. HLA typing was unavailable for some donors at each locus, so association tests used only the typed subset. A later analysis associated about 17,000 TCR beta sequences with specific HLA alleles at a false discovery rate of 0.05. For the cohort, immune exposure information was limited to CMV serostatus. The presence/absence analyses assumed that sequencing depth was roughly uniform across donors, and that assumption may not be true. It was suggested by the authors that the approach could potentially be generalized to other disease states and immunological phenotypes. Correlated functional status among segregating V segments might reflect linkage disequilibrium, but an unknown experimental factor could not be ruled out. The study gave a list of about 170 TCR beta chains associated with cytomegalovirus. A later analysis found that most CMV-associated TCR beta chains appeared HLA-restricted, with HLA associations seemingly driven largely by CMV exposure. A later genetic analysis reported fewer N-insertions in productive TCRs among donors in an Asian-associated ancestry cluster than the 666-donor mean. V-gene and J-gene trimming of TCR beta chains was associated with a missense DCLRE1C variant in a later genetic analysis, and the association was replicated in an independent cohort. A later analysis found that HLA-associated TCR beta chains were more clonally expanded and had lower generation probabilities than equally common non-associated chains. Strong co-occurrence of HLA alleles, especially DR and DQ, made assigning TCR associations to individual alleles difficult. Most TCR sequences were seen in very few donors, while some public TCRs were found in many individuals. In vitro tests confirmed that three of the cytomegalovirus-associated TCR beta chains recognize cytomegalovirus antigens. A further reported finding was that TCR beta sequences accurately predicted the HLA-A and HLA-B alleles for most subjects in the first cohort. An earlier analysis of roughly 570 of the donors showed that most TCR beta V segments appeared in productive rearrangements either about 87% or about 30% of the time, which broadly matched IMGT annotations. A later analysis found that TCR association rates varied across HLA loci, with DRB1 alleles showing the most associated TCRs and HLA-C alleles the fewest. Because the 87-base-pair reads could not distinguish some IMGT-functional V segments, including TRBV6-2 and TRBV6-3, those segments were excluded. Only TCR beta chains were sequenced in this cohort, and the absence of alpha or paired-chain data limited detectable features. The sequencing pipeline was judged likely to have produced a cluster of highly shared sequence variants as a technical artifact. The earlier analysis of approximately 540 of the donors excluded roughly 17 rarely observed V segments, including chromosome 9 orphons, because counts were too low.

The cohort was made up of 500 to 850 healthy bone marrow donors. At the time of sampling, all cohort members were nominally healthy, though unrecorded immune exposures were likely present. The donor tested CMV seronegative and was one of the 352 seronegative cohort members. Every donor gave a peripheral blood sample, and the peripheral blood mononuclear cells from that sample were used for TCR beta sequencing. The Qiagen DNeasy Blood Extraction Kit was used to extract genomic DNA from the blood cell samples. CDR1 is given as MNHNS and CDR2 as SASEGT, both from the germline V gene. Including cysteine and phenylalanine, the CDR3 has 15 amino acids. The retained sequence is limited to the CDR3, 45 bases, with the frame set at the first base. The germline V and J ends show losses of 3 bases and 5 bases respectively, and no gene match explains 7 bases of the junction. The method was the immunoSEQ multiplex PCR assay. The multiplex PCR relied on a mix of 60 forward primers for TCR Vbeta segments and 13 reverse primers for TCR Jbeta segments. A multiplex PCR assay on genomic DNA amplified the CDR3 region of rearranged TCR beta genes. On the Illumina HiSeq System, the amplified TCR beta libraries were sequenced as 87-base-pair reads. In the source study's methods: Across the roughly 700 repertoires, a later analysis counted roughly 77 million unique TCR beta chains, some 11 million of which were shared by at least two donors. To remove PCR and sequencing errors, raw reads were error-corrected and collapsed into unique sequences using a nearest-neighbor algorithm that merged closely related sequences. V, D and J gene segments were assigned by aligning CDR3 sequences to IMGT reference sequences. For a sequence to be retained, a match of at least six nucleotides was required to both a V gene segment and a J gene segment. Rearrangements were classified as productive when the CDR3 lacked stop codons and remained in frame with V and J, and all other rearrangements were classified as non-productive. CDR3 was defined according to IMGT convention as the region running from the second conserved V-encoded cysteine to the conserved J-encoded phenylalanine. Sequences without an unambiguous match to a single V gene segment were excluded from the earlier analysis of several hundred of the donors. In an earlier analysis of 587 of the donors, V segments were called functional above 56.7% productive rearrangements and were called segregating when the between-donor standard deviation exceeded 5%. A statistical classification framework was developed to diagnose cytomegalovirus status using the catalog of TCR beta chain sequences. V and J gene assignment, in a later analysis, came from comparing TCR nucleotide sequences with IMGT/GENE-DB human TR gene sequences. A later analysis assigned CDR3 sequences and most-parsimonious VDJ recombination scenarios with the TCRdist pipeline. In a later analysis, each TCR beta chain was defined by its CDR3 amino acid sequence together with its V-gene family, and reads lacking a unique V-gene family were excluded. To address suspected cross-contamination and a sequencing artifact, a later analysis removed approximately 600 highly shared, low-generation-probability nucleotide sequences. In a later analysis, a clonal expansion index was calculated for each public chain from normalized within-repertoire ranks of inferred template counts. In a later analysis, generation probabilities were computed with a VDJ recombination model fitted to out-of-frame rearrangements, and the resulting probabilities were checked against IGoR. A later analysis scored TCR-TCR, TCR-HLA and TCR-CMV co-occurrence with hypergeometric tests, applying a repertoire-size bias correction to TCR pairs. A later analysis estimated false discovery rates by permuting HLA or CMV assignments 20 times. In a later analysis, co-occurring TCRs were grouped with DBSCAN, and TCRdist sequence similarity was added when clustering was performed within HLA-allele-positive subsets. Repertoires with fewer than 30,000 or more than 120,000 public chains, plus five repertoires with anomalous nucleotide sharing, were excluded from co-occurrence clustering. TCRdb limited this immuneACCESS table to in-frame rearrangements with V and J called. A share of clones is missing; checked studies link under half to unresolved V genes, and the rest is unexplained. The V and J calls and clone size were taken over from that table, and D and trimming were inferred from the DNA. The sample has fewer than 200,000 clones on record, around nine tenths of them singletons. The ten largest clones take up over 0.8% of the sample.

This chain is built from TRBV6-1 and TRBJ2-7, with 10 middle bases fitting TRBD2. The specimen was PBMCs. This receptor was obtained from a woman under 40 in good health and CMV-seronegative. The CDR3 reads CASSDTLAGGHEQYF. The sequenced DNA is TGTGCCAGCAGTGACACCTTAGCGGGAGGACACGAGCAGTACTTC.